This is a list of T cell receptor beta chains from one sample in a study of T-cell reconstitution after alpha-beta-depleted transplantation in children. TCRdb itself ran the PCR reads through MiXCR, one entry per CDR3 protein. The data contain roughly 240,000 distinct CDR3 sequences, under 9.5% of them seen just once; the ten biggest clones take up 6.3%. Sequences were derived from PBMCs, mostly from graft donor cells, sampled 180 days after TCRalphabeta/CD19-depleted stem cell transplant. The receptors derive from a male patient aged 10 to 17 who had a stem cell transplant for acute lymphoblastic leukemia, so the T cells may come from the graft donor. CDR3s include the opening cysteine and the closing phenylalanine or tryptophan. The D gene is left open where the match is weak. Clone size is given for some rows only: seen once, a few or many times, or a class if the clone is expanded.

J: TRBJ2-1
size: many
length: 16
D: TRBD2
V: TRBV5-1
DNA: TGCGCCAGCAGCTGGGGACTAGCGGGGGGTGGGCATGAGCAGTTCTTC
CDR3: CASSWGLAGGGHEQFF

J: TRBJ2-5
size: many
length: 16
D: .
V: TRBV6-5
DNA: TGTGCCAGCAGTTACACAGCGGGACATTCCCGAGAGACCCAGTACTTC
CDR3: CASSYTAGHSRETQYF

J: TRBJ2-1
size: .
length: 16
D: .
V: TRBV2
DNA: TGTGCCAGCAGTGGAGGTACCTTGAGCTCCTACAATGAGCAGTTCTTC
CDR3: CASSGGTLSSYNEQFF

J: TRBJ2-5
size: many
length: 13
D: .
V: TRBV9
DNA: TGTGCCAGCAGCGTGGACACTCAAGAGACCCAGTACTTC
CDR3: CASSVDTQETQYF

J: TRBJ2-7
size: many
length: 15
D: .
V: TRBV9
DNA: TGTGCCAGCAGCGTAGGACAGGGAGGTGGCTACGAGCAGTACTTC
CDR3: CASSVGQGGGYEQYF

J: TRBJ2-5
size: many
length: 15
D: .
V: TRBV6-1
DNA: TGTGCCAGCAGGAGGGGGAGCGGGTACCAAGAGACCCAGTACTTC
CDR3: CASRRGSGYQETQYF

J: TRBJ1-1
size: many
length: 16
D: TRBD1
V: TRBV27
DNA: TGTGCCAGCAATTACAGGGGGGCCGCGGGGAACACTGAAGCTTTCTTT
CDR3: CASNYRGAAGNTEAFF

J: TRBJ1-5
size: many
length: 15
D: .
V: TRBV12-3/TRBV12-4
DNA: TGTGCCAGCAGTTTAGGTGTCCTTTTAAATCAGCCCCAGCATTTT
CDR3: CASSLGVLLNQPQHF

J: TRBJ2-7
size: few
length: 16
D: TRBD1
V: TRBV7-2
DNA: TGTGCCAGCAGCTTATTAACAGGGGAAGACCTCTACGAGCAGTACTTC
CDR3: CASSLLTGEDLYEQYF

J: TRBJ2-1
size: many
length: 14
D: .
V: TRBV6-2/TRBV6-3
DNA: TGTGCCAGCAGTTTCCCGACAGGCCTAAATGAGCAGTTCTTC
CDR3: CASSFPTGLNEQFF

J: TRBJ2-1
size: many
length: 19
D: TRBD2
V: TRBV6-2/TRBV6-3
DNA: TGTGCCAGCAGTTACCCCGTGACTAGCGGGAGCTCAAGAAACAATGAGCAGTTCTTC
CDR3: CASSYPVTSGSSRNNEQFF

J: TRBJ1-6
size: many
length: 16
D: TRBD1
V: TRBV5-1
DNA: TGCGCCAGCAGCGGCGGGACAGGGGGAAGAATTTCACCCCTCCACTTT
CDR3: CASSGGTGGRISPLHF

J: TRBJ2-7
size: .
length: 16
D: .
V: TRBV6-1
DNA: TGTGCCAGCAGGCACCATGGTGGCGGGTTTGCCTACGAGCAGTACTTC
CDR3: CASRHHGGGFAYEQYF

J: TRBJ2-1
size: many
length: 11
D: .
V: TRBV5-1
DNA: TGCGCCAGCGGCCTCGACAATGAGCAGTTCTTC
CDR3: CASGLDNEQFF

J: TRBJ2-1
size: many
length: 14
D: TRBD1
V: TRBV20-1
DNA: TGCAGTGCTCGGACAGGGAGCTCCTACAATGAGCAGTTCTTC
CDR3: CSARTGSSYNEQFF

J: TRBJ2-7
size: many
length: 14
D: .
V: TRBV7-9
DNA: TGTGCCAGCAGCCCCAGTCCCCGCTCCTACGAGCAGTACTTC
CDR3: CASSPSPRSYEQYF

J: TRBJ2-1
size: many
length: 16
D: TRBD2
V: TRBV6-5
DNA: TGTGCCAGCAGTTACCGGGGACTAGCGGGAAACAATGAGCAGTTCTTC
CDR3: CASSYRGLAGNNEQFF

J: TRBJ2-7
size: many
length: 14
D: .
V: TRBV5-5
DNA: TGTGCCAGCAGCCCGGACTATAGCTCCTACGAGCAGTACTTC
CDR3: CASSPDYSSYEQYF

J: TRBJ2-3
size: many
length: 13
D: TRBD1
V: TRBV5-4
DNA: TGTGCCAGCAGCTCTACAGGGGGAGATACGCAGTATTTT
CDR3: CASSSTGGDTQYF

J: TRBJ2-7
size: .
length: 16
D: .
V: TRBV1
DNA: TGCACCAGCAGCCGAATCTTACTAGCGGGACAGGGCCGGCAGTACTTC
CDR3: CTSSRILLAGQGRQYF

J: TRBJ2-5
size: .
length: 17
D: TRBD2
V: TRBV4-1
DNA: TGCGCCAGCAGCCCCCACCCCGGACTAGCGGGGTGGGAGACCCAGTACTTC
CDR3: CASSPHPGLAGWETQYF

J: TRBJ2-3
size: many
length: 17
D: TRBD2
V: TRBV19
DNA: TGTGCCAGTTGTGGGCTAGCGGGGGGGACTAGCACAGATACGCAGTATTTT
CDR3: CASCGLAGGTSTDTQYF

J: TRBJ1-2
size: many
length: 14
D: .
V: TRBV29-1
DNA: TGCAGCGTTGAATTGGGGGGGAGATACTATGGCTACACCTTC
CDR3: CSVELGGRYYGYTF

J: TRBJ2-7
size: many
length: 14
D: TRBD2
V: TRBV20-1
DNA: TGCAGTGCAGCCGGGACTAGCGTCGCCTACGAGCAGTACTTC
CDR3: CSAAGTSVAYEQYF